This paragraph reports one TCR beta chain. The antigen is undetermined. The sample is drawn from a study of T cells in localized non-small cell lung cancer. Study-level points and caveats: Prolonged overall survival went with higher T cell density in the blood. In adjacent lung appeared a median 57 of the top 100 tumor clones.

Neighboring lung without atypia was obtained no less than 2 cm from the tumor margin. Sequencing used immunoSEQ multiplex PCR; TCRdb keeps in-frame clones, though not all of them. This sample has over a thousand clones, with 25% to 30% found just once. The length of the CDR3 is 13 residues. V was clipped by 4 bases and J by 8 bases; unmatched bases: 7. The germline V gene encodes CDR1 GTSNPN and CDR2 SVGIG (reference sequence). The chain joins TRBV30 to TRBJ1-2, with 10 positions matching TRBD1. The sequencing used normal lung tissue next to the tumor, collected before any cancer treatment. This sequence originates from a woman between 18 and 55 years old with stage III lung adenocarcinoma. In nucleotides, the CDR3 is TGTGCCTGGACCGACAGGGGGCTGGGGGGCTACACCTTC. This encodes CAWTDRGLGGYTF.